Below, 27 T cell receptor beta chains from the same sample are listed, as sequenced in a study of neurological immune-mediated disorders (dated by TCRdb to the late 2010s). The library relied on 5' RACE. The sequencer listed for this sample is Illumina HiSeq 2500. In TCRdb, the public reads were trimmed at Q25 with fastp and aligned with MiXCR, with productive beta chains retained. Each entry is one CDR3 protein sequence, shown with its most common DNA and genes. The sample profile shows roughly 29,000 distinct CDR3 sequences; around a quarter of them were found once. The ten largest clones capture roughly 29% of the sample. The sequencing input was CD4+ T cells from blood. Receptor source: a man between 50 and 59 years old with HTLV-1-associated myelopathy (HAM/TSP).

This clonotype was picked up many times. The chain has TRBV20-1 and TRBJ1-5, with a tentative D call TRBD1 (5 bases). This CDR3 contains 14 residues. V dropped 0 bases and J dropped 6 bases, with 12 bases sitting between them. Germline V gene data show CDR1 as DFQATT and CDR2 as SNEGSKA (reference sequence). The CDR3 is CSARDSLRGQPQHF. The CDR3 coding sequence is TGCAGTGCTAGAGACAGTTTAAGGGGTCAGCCCCAGCATTTT.

At least ten counts were recorded for this clonotype. The rearrangement joins TRBV3-1 to TRBJ1-2; perhaps TRBD1 as D (5 bases). This CDR3 spans 15 amino acids. Trimming took 0 bases from V and 3 from J, leaving 11 bases between them. The germline CDR1 and CDR2 sequences are LGHDT and YNNKEL (reference sequence). This CDR3 reads CASSQDWGPYYGYTF. Written as DNA, the CDR3 is TGTGCCAGCAGCCAAGATTGGGGACCCTACTATGGCTACACCTTC.

The chain combines TRBV21-1 with TRBJ2-1; the D call TRBD2 from the table was never checked on the DNA. TRBV21-1 is a pseudogene segment. The CDR3 extends over 13 amino acids. The chain's CDR3 is CARLRGTNNEQFF. In DNA, the CDR3 is TGTGCCAGACTGCGGGGTACCAACAATGAGCAGTTCTTC.

This clonotype was observed many times. This chain links TRBV5-1 with TRBJ1-1; D perhaps matches TRBD1 (5 bases). In germline, CDR1 is SGHRS, CDR2 YFSETQ. This CDR3 has 17 amino acids. The germline V and J ends were trimmed by 1 base and 5 bases, with 21 bases remaining between them. The CDR3 bases are TGCGCCAGCAGCTTGATGGCTCGGGGACCCCGTGGTACTGAAGCTTTCTTT. Amino acid sequence: CASSLMARGPRGTEAFF.

This chain connects TRBV11-1 to TRBJ2-2; D assignment may be TRBD1 or TRBD2 (5 bases each). From germline, CDR1 is SGHAT and CDR2 FQDESV (reference sequence). Trimming left V 5 bases short and J 2 bases short, with 12 bases between. This CDR3 region has 15 residues. This CDR3 is CASSLTGRNTGELFF. Written as DNA, the CDR3 is TGTGCCAGCAGCCTGACGGGACGTAACACCGGGGAGCTGTTTTTT.

This clonotype was recorded at least ten times. This chain joins TRBV5-1 and TRBJ1-4, with D hard to call. This CDR3 is built from 15 residues. The germline gives CDR1 SGHRS, CDR2 YFSETQ. The V end lost 0 bases, the J end lost 2 bases, and 8 bases lay between the germline ends. CDR3 sequence reads: CASSLDGVTNEKLFF. CDR3 coding DNA: TGCGCCAGCAGCTTGGATGGGGTTACTAATGAAAAACTGTTTTTT.

The CDR3, as DNA: TGCGCCAGCAGCTCCGATCCCAGGGTCGCCACCGGGGAGCTGTTTTTT. As protein: CASSSDPRVATGELFF. V gene TRBV5-1 combines with J gene TRBJ2-2, with D perhaps matching TRBD1 (5 bases). The CDR3 is made up of 16 amino acids. Germline CDR1 and CDR2: SGHRS and YFSETQ. V was cut by 3 bases and J by 4 bases, with 16 bases left in between.

Ten or more counts support this clonotype. J is TRBJ1-1 and V is TRBV6-5; 7 bases align to TRBD1. Germline CDR1 is MNHEY and CDR2 is SVGAGI. V was pared by 2 bases and J by 0 bases, with 3 bases of the junction left unmatched. The CDR3 is made up of 15 amino acids. The CDR3 loop reads CASSYVGGLNTEAFF. The CDR3, as DNA: TGTGCCAGCAGTTACGTAGGGGGCTTGAACACTGAAGCTTTCTTT.

This clonotype was detected ten times or more. The V call is TRBV12-3 or TRBV12-4, the J call TRBJ2-7; 8 nucleotides align to TRBD1. The CDR3 contains 14 residues. V shed 3 bases, J shed 3 bases, and the junction held 4 bases outside the gene matches. CDR3 loop: CASSFGRGLYEQYF. The DNA of the CDR3 is TGTGCCAGCAGTTTTGGCAGGGGGCTCTACGAGCAGTACTTC.

This clonotype was observed once. This rearrangement joins TRBV3-1 to TRBJ2-3; D possibly corresponds to TRBD2 (5 bases). In germline, CDR1 is LGHDT, CDR2 YNNKEL (reference sequence). This CDR3 comprises 14 residues. V lost 2 bases to trimming and J lost 6 bases, with 12 bases between them. CDR3 nucleotides: TGTGCCAGCAGCCAATTTGGAGCGGCGGATACGCAGTATTTT. The encoded protein is CASSQFGAADTQYF.

This clonotype was observed many times. The V gene is TRBV5-1, the J gene TRBJ2-7; tentatively, D is TRBD1 or TRBD2 (5 bases each). Germline CDR1 SGHRS, CDR2 YFSETQ. V lost 4 bases to trimming and J lost 0 bases, with 11 bases between them. This CDR3 has 14 amino acids. This CDR3 is CASSPVGTSYEQYF. The DNA for the CDR3 is TGCGCCAGCAGCCCCGTGGGGACCTCCTACGAGCAGTACTTC.

The chain couples TRBV12-3 or TRBV12-4 to TRBJ1-1; D remains unclear. This CDR3 spans 14 amino acids. The V end was cut by 3 bases, the J end by 4 bases, with 12 bases between. CDR3 region: CASSLNSVGTEAFF. CDR3 sequence (DNA): TGTGCCAGCAGTTTGAATTCCGTGGGCACTGAAGCTTTCTTT.

This clonotype has ten or more counts. The CDR3 sequence is CASSLTSGATYEQYF. The CDR3 DNA follows: TGTGCCAGCAGCTTGACTAGCGGGGCGACCTACGAGCAGTACTTC. The chain recombines TRBV5-6 with TRBJ2-7; 10 nucleotides line up with TRBD2. In germline, CDR1 is SGHDT, CDR2 YYEEEE. The CDR3 is made up of 15 amino acids. Trimming cost V 1 base and J 2 bases; bases outside gene matches: 3.

This clonotype was recorded many times. This chain joins TRBV20-1 and TRBJ2-3; 7 nucleotides align to TRBD2. Trimming cost V 4 bases and J 5 bases; bases outside gene matches: 6. Germline loops: CDR1 DFQATT, CDR2 SNEGSKA (reference sequence). The CDR3 is 13 amino acids. CDR3 bases: TGCAGTGCTAAGTGGGACTACGAAGATACGCAGTATTTT. Translating gives CSAKWDYEDTQYF.

This clonotype was picked up many times. This sequence joins TRBV20-1 and TRBJ2-7, with 10 positions matching TRBD2. The ends lost 0 bases at V and 3 bases at J; junction bases unmatched: 17. Germline values: CDR1 DFQATT, CDR2 SNEGSKA (reference sequence). The CDR3 covers 19 residues. For the CDR3, the DNA is TGCAGTGCTAGAGAAGGGTTAGCGGGGGGTCGACGGAGTATCTACGAGCAGTACTTC. Protein product: CSAREGLAGGRRSIYEQYF.

The sample holds many counts of this clonotype. This chain uses TRBV5-1 with TRBJ2-7; D may be TRBD1 (6 bases). Germline CDR1 and CDR2: SGHRS and YFSETQ. CDR3 length: 15 residues. V gave up 3 bases and J gave up 5 bases, with 18 bases separating them. Here the CDR3 reads CASSSGQSSLDEQYF. The CDR3 coding sequence is TGCGCCAGCAGCTCCGGACAGTCCTCCTTGGACGAGCAGTACTTC. The complete variable domain, with remaining parts taken from reference TRBV5-1 and TRBJ2-7, reads KAGVTQTPRYLIKTRGQQVTLSCSPISGHRSVSWYQQTPGQGLQFLFEYFSETQRNKGNFPGRFSGRQFSNSRSEMNVSTLELGDSALYLCASSSGQSSLDEQYFGPGTRLTVT.

A note on this clonotype: A read error may account for a junction end that differs from germline. This chain connects TRBV18 to TRBJ1-1, with D unresolved. Germline V lookup: CDR1 KGHSH, CDR2 LQKENI. The CDR3 sequence is 14 residues long. In nucleotides, the CDR3 is TGTGCCTGCTCACCCTATGATGAAGTGACTGAAGCTTTCTTT. Amino acids: CACSPYDEVTEAFF.

This clonotype was seen ten or more times. This chain links TRBV11-2 with TRBJ2-2; D not resolved. Germline values: CDR1 SGHAT, CDR2 FQNNGV. This CDR3 is 12 amino acids long. The V and J ends lost 6 bases and 5 bases respectively, with 7 bases between them. CDR3 in amino acids: CASSRRTGELFF. In DNA, the CDR3 is TGTGCCAGCAGTAGGCGGACCGGGGAGCTGTTTTTT.

This clonotype was observed many times. This chain links TRBV5-1 with TRBJ1-1, with 8 positions matching TRBD1. Germline V CDR1 and CDR2: SGHRS, YFSETQ. Germline trimming cut 4 bases from V and 6 bases from J; bases unmatched to any gene: 5. The CDR3 covers 13 residues. CDR3 sequence reads: CASSRGQGAEAFF. The DNA of the CDR3 is TGCGCCAGCAGCAGAGGACAGGGCGCTGAAGCTTTCTTT.

This clonotype was counted many times. The chain has TRBV6-6 and TRBJ1-3; D call uncertain. This CDR3 has 14 residues. V was trimmed by 5 bases and J by 2 bases, leaving 10 bases between them. Germline V CDR1 and CDR2: MNHNY, SVGAGI (reference sequence). The CDR3 spells CASSDPGPGNTIYF. The CDR3 nucleotides read TGTGCCAGCAGTGACCCCGGGCCTGGAAACACCATATATTTT.

This clonotype was observed a handful of times. The chain combines TRBV18 with TRBJ2-7; TRBD1 aligns across 9 bases. The length of the CDR3 is 14 residues. Per the germline V gene, CDR1 is KGHSH and CDR2 is LQKENI. V lost 4 bases to trimming and J lost 7 bases; unmatched junction nucleotides: 8. The CDR3: CASSLGTGTREQYF. CDR3 nucleotides: TGTGCCAGCTCACTAGGGACAGGGACCCGGGAGCAGTACTTC.

This clonotype was counted at least ten times. The rearrangement joins TRBV12-3 or TRBV12-4 to TRBJ2-7; D call uncertain. Trimming pared 6 bases from V and 6 bases from J, leaving 9 bases between. This CDR3 is built from 11 residues. DNA of the CDR3: TGTGCCAGCAGCAACTCCCGCGAGCAGTACTTC. Translation: CASSNSREQYF.

The V and J genes are TRBV10-2 and TRBJ1-5, with 7 bases lining up with TRBD1. The CDR3 is 15 residues long. The germline V gene encodes CDR1 WSHSY and CDR2 SAAADI. V trimming: 4 bases; J trimming: 1 base; junction bases outside the gene matches: 4. This CDR3 is CASSAGTASNQPQHF. The CDR3 DNA sequence: TGCGCCAGCAGTGCCGGGACAGCCAGCAATCAGCCCCAGCATTTT.

This clonotype occurred many times. The CDR3 nucleotides read TGTGCCAGCAGCTTGGGAGGGGTCTATGGCTACACCTTC. Protein: CASSLGGVYGYTF. V and J are TRBV5-5 and TRBJ1-2, with D possibly being TRBD1 (5 bases). CDR1 SGHKS and CDR2 YYEKEE come from the germline V gene (reference sequence). The CDR3 covers 13 residues. The V gene lost 0 bases and the J gene lost 4 bases, with 7 bases spanning the gap.

Details on this clonotype: A junction end diverges from the germline sequence, so it may reflect a read error. The V and J genes are TRBV7-2 and TRBJ1-2; a possible D gene is TRBD1 (6 bases). Per germline, CDR1 SGHTA and CDR2 FQGNSA. There are 14 residues in the CDR3. CDR3 in DNA: TGTGCCAGCGGCTTAGACCTACAGGGCTTTGGCTACACCTTC. This encodes CASGLDLQGFGYTF.

This clonotype appeared many times. V gene TRBV4-1 combines with J gene TRBJ1-1, with D possibly matching TRBD1 (6 bases). The CDR3 loop spans 16 amino acids. V lost 0 bases to trimming and J lost 2 bases, with 13 bases between them. Germline CDR1 MGHRA, CDR2 YSYEKL. Here the CDR3 reads CASSQEVRTDNTEAFF. In DNA, the CDR3 is TGCGCCAGCAGCCAAGAGGTCCGGACAGATAACACTGAAGCTTTCTTT.

There are many counts of this clonotype. The chain couples TRBV29-1 to TRBJ1-3; tentative D call: TRBD1 (6 bases). The V gene lost 4 bases and the J gene lost 0 bases, with 7 bases spanning the gap. Germline lookup yields CDR1 SQVTM and CDR2 ANQGSEA. The CDR3 is made up of 13 amino acids. The CDR3, as DNA: TGCAGCGTTGTCAGGGGCTCTGGAAACACCATATATTTT. This sequence encodes CSVVRGSGNTIYF.